Shown below are 3 T cell receptor beta chains from a single sample sequenced in a study of cytomegalovirus exposure and HLA in healthy donors. The PCR made use of 60 Vbeta and 13 Jbeta primers. TCRdb's copy holds only in-frame clones and misses some; the assay was immunoSEQ multiplex PCR. Of around 140,000 clones listed, about 84% are singletons. Sequenced material: PBMCs. The receptors stem from a man in his fifties or sixties in good health and CMV-seronegative.

The rearrangement uses TRBV18 and TRBJ1-5; 9 bases are a match to TRBD1. Unmatched junction bases numbered 6, after V lost 3 bases and J lost 3 bases. The CDR3 sequence is 16 residues long. Per the germline V gene, CDR1 is KGHSH and CDR2 is LQKENI. The CDR3 DNA reads TGTGCCAGCTCACCCCCCGGGACAGGGACCAATCAGCCCCAGCATTTT. As protein: CASSPPGTGTNQPQHF. Using reference TRBV18 and TRBJ1-5 for the parts outside the CDR3, the full variable domain is NAGVMQNPRHLVRRRGQEARLRCSPMKGHSHVYWYRQLPEEGLKFMVYLQKENIIDESGMPKERFSAEFPKEGPSILRIQQVVRGDSAAYFCASSPPGTGTNQPQHFGDGTRLSIL.

J is TRBJ1-1 and V is TRBV10-3, with 8 positions matching TRBD1. The length of the CDR3 is 14 residues. V lost 5 bases, J lost 1 base, and 3 bases stayed unmatched. The germline gives CDR1 ENHRY, CDR2 SYGVKD. CDR3 protein: CAISSGTGNTEAFF. In DNA, the CDR3 is TGTGCCATCAGTTCGGGGACAGGGAACACTGAAGCTTTCTTT.

The chain employs TRBV27 and TRBJ1-6, with TRBD1 matching 7 bases. The CDR3 is 12 amino acids. Germline V lookup: CDR1 MNHEY, CDR2 SMNVEV (reference sequence). The V segment lost 9 bases and the J segment 10 bases; nucleotides outside the gene matches: 6. DNA of the CDR3: TGTGCCAGTACTACAGGGGTCTCACCCCTCCACTTT. It specifies CASTTGVSPLHF.